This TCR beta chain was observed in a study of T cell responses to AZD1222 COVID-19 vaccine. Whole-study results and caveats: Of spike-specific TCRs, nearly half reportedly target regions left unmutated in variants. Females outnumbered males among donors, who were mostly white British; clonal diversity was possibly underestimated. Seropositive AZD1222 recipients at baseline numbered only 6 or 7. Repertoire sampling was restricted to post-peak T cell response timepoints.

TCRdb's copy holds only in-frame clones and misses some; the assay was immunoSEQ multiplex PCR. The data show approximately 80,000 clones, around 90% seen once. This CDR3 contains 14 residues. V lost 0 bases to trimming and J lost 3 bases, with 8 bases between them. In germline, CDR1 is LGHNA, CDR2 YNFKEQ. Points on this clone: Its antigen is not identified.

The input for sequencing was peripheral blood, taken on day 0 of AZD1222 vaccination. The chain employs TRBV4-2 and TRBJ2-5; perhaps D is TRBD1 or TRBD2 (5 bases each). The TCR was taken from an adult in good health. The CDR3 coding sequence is TGTGCCAGCAGCCAAGAACGGGGCAAAGAGACCCAGTACTTC. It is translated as CASSQERGKETQYF.